This T cell receptor (beta chain) was obtained from a study of spatial heterogeneity in lung cancer. Study overall: A consistent excess of beta-chain over alpha-chain sequences was detected. Across the raw uncorrected reads, a unique TCR and UMI combination was observed, on average, more than ten times.

The sample holds a few counts of this clonotype. Its antigen remains unknown. Time point specified: sample taken at primary tumor resection. Unsorted whole RNA from tumor, nontumor lung or frozen PBMC underwent sequencing. Each TCR cDNA molecule bore a unique molecular identifier. TCRdb fed the 5' RACE reads into MiXCR, producing one record per CDR3 protein. The table lists 35,000 to 45,000 distinct CDR3 sequences, around 5.2% of them singletons. Points from the study as a whole: Compared with follow-up, resection was when ubiquitous expanded tumor TCRs appeared in blood more.

The CDR3 is 15 amino acids. CDR1 LGHDT and CDR2 YNNKEL come from the germline V gene (reference sequence). The V segment lost 4 bases and the J segment 1 base; nucleotides outside the gene matches: 5. The receptor was isolated from a female donor with early-stage non-small cell lung cancer. This specimen was PBMCs, taken at surgery. The chain couples TRBV3-1 to TRBJ1-1; the match to TRBD1 covers 8 bases. The CDR3 is CASSPRGQGNTEAFF. In nucleotides, the CDR3 is TGTGCCAGCAGCCCCCGAGGACAGGGGAACACTGAAGCTTTCTTT.